This T cell receptor (beta chain) was sequenced for a study of blood T cell repertoires in COVID-19. Looking at the study overall: Collection of acute and convalescent COVID-19 samples took place in the United States, Italy and Spain. PBMCs, B-cell-depleted T cells, or T cells were the source of the cDNA or gDNA that made up the material.

Original methodology: Amplification with reference gene primers provided the estimates of nucleated cell counts. Repertoires were generated with immunoSEQ multiplex PCR, while TCRdb's copy carries only in-frame clones and drops some. That table supplies the V and J calls and clone size; D and trimming were determined from the DNA. The sample holds about 140,000 clones, 88% seen once. The CDR3 length is 14 residues. Trimming pared 4 bases from V and 8 bases from J, leaving 14 bases between. Germline V gene data show CDR1 as LGHDT and CDR2 as YNNKEL (reference sequence). The sequence was obtained from a woman in her sixties with acute or convalescent COVID-19. The sequenced sample was peripheral blood. The chain employs TRBV3-1 (or the pseudogene TRBV3-2) and TRBJ1-4; D uncertain. CDR3 amino acids: CASSRTAGGEKLFF. DNA of the CDR3: TGTGCCAGCAGCCGGACCGCGGGAGGCGAAAAACTGTTTTTT.